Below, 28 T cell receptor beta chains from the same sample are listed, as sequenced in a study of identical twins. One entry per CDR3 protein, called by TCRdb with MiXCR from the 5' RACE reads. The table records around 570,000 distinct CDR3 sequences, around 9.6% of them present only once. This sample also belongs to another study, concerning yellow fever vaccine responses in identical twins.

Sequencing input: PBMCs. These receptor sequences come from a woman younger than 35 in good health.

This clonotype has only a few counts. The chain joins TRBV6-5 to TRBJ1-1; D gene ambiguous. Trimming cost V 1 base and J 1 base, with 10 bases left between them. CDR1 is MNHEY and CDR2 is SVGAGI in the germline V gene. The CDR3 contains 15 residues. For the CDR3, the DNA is TGTGCCAGCAGTTACTTTATAGGGAGGAACACTGAAGCTTTCTTT. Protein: CASSYFIGRNTEAFF.

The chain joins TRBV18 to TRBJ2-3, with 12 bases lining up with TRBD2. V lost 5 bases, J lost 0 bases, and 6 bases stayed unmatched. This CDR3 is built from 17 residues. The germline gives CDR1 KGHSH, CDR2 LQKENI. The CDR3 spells CASSRGLAGSSTDTQYF. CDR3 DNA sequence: TGTGCCAGCTCAAGAGGACTAGCGGGATCTAGCACAGATACGCAGTATTTT.

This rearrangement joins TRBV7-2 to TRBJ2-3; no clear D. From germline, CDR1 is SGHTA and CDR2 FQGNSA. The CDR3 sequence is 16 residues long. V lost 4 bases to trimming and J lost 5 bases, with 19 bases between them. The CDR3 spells CASSSPERVVEDTQYF. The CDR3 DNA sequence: TGTGCCAGCAGCTCCCCGGAACGGGTCGTGGAAGATACGCAGTATTTT.

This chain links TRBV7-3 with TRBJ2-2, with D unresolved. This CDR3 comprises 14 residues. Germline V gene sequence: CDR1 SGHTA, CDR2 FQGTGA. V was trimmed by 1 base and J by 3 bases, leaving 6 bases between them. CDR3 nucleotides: TGTGCCAGCAGCTTAATTACAGACACCGGGGAGCTGTTTTTT. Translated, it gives CASSLITDTGELFF.

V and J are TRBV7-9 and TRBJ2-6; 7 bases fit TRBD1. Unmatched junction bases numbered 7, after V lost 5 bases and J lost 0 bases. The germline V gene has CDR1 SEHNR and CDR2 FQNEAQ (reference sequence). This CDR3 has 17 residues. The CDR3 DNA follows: TGTGCCAGCAGCCCCACCGGACAGGTCTCTGGGGCCAACGTCCTGACTTTC. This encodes CASSPTGQVSGANVLTF.

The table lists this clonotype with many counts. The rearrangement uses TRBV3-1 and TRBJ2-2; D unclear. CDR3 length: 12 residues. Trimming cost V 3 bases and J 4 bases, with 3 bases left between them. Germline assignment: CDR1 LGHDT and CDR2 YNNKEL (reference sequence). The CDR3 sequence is CASSQGTGELFF. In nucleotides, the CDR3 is TGTGCCAGCAGCCAGGGCACCGGGGAGCTGTTTTTT.

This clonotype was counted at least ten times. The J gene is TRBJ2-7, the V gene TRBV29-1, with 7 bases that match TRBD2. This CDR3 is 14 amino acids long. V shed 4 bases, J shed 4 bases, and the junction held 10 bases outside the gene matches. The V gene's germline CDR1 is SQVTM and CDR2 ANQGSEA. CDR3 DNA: TGCAGCGTTGGTCCTTTGTCGGGAGGTTACGAGCAGTACTTC. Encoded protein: CSVGPLSGGYEQYF.

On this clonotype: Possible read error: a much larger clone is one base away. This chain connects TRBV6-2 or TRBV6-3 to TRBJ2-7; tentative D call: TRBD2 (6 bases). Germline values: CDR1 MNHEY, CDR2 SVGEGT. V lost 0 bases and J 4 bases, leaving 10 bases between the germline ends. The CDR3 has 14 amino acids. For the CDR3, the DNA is TGTGCCAGCAGTTACTCTGGACTAACGTACGAGCAGTACTTC. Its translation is CASSYSGLTYEQYF.

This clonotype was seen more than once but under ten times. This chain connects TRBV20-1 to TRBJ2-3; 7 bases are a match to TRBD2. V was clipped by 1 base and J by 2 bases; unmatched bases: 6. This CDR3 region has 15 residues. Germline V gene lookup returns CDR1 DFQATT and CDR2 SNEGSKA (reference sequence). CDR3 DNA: TGCAGTGCTAGAGGGGGGACTACTCCCACAGATACGCAGTATTTT. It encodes CSARGGTTPTDTQYF.

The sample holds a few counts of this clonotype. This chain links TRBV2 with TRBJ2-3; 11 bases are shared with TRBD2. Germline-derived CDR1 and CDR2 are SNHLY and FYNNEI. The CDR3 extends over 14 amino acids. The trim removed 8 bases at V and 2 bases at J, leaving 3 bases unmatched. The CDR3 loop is CASSGLAVTDTQYF. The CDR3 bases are TGTGCCAGCTCGGGACTAGCGGTCACAGATACGCAGTATTTT. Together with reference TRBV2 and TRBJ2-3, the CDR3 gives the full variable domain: EPEVTQTPSHQVTQMGQEVILRCVPISNHLYFYWYRQILGQKVEFLVSFYNNEISEKSEIFDDQFSVERPDGSNFTLKIRSTKLEDSAMYFCASSGLAVTDTQYFGPGTRLTVL.

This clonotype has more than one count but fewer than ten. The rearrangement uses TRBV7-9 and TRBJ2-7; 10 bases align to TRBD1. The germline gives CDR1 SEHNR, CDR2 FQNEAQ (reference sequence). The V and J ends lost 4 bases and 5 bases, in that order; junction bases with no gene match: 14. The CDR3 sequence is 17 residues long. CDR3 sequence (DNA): TGTGCCAGCAGCTCCGGCCCGGGACAGGGGTTGATGGACGAGCAGTACTTC. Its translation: CASSSGPGQGLMDEQYF.

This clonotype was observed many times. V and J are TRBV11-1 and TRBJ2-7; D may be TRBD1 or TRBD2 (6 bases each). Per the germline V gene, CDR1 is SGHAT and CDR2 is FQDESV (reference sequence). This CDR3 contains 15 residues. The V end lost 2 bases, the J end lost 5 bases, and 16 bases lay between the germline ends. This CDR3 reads CASSLRGATIHEQYF. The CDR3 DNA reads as TGTGCCAGCAGCTTAAGGGGGGCCACAATCCACGAGCAGTACTTC.

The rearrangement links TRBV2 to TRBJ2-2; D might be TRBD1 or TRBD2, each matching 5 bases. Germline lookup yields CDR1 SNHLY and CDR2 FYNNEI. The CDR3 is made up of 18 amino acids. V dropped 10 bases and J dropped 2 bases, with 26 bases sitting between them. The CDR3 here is CAICSSSTGTHNTGELFF. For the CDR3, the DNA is TGTGCCATCTGTTCTTCCTCAACCGGGACCCATAACACCGGGGAGCTGTTTTTT. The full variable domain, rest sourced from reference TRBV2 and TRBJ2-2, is EPEVTQTPSHQVTQMGQEVILRCVPISNHLYFYWYRQILGQKVEFLVSFYNNEISEKSEIFDDQFSVERPDGSNFTLKIRSTKLEDSAMYFCAICSSSTGTHNTGELFFGEGSRLTVL.

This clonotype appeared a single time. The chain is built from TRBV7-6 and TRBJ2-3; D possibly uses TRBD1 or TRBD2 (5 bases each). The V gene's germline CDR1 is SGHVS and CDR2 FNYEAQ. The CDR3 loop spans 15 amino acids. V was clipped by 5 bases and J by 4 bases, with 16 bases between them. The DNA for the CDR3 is TGTGCCAGCAGCAACCCCGGGACCCACCCAGATACGCAGTATTTT. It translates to CASSNPGTHPDTQYF. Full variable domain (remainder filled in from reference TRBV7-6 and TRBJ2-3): GAGVSQSPRYKVTKRGQDVALRCDPISGHVSLYWYRQALGQGPEFLTYFNYEAQQDKSGLPNDRFSAERPEGSISTLTIQRTEQRDSAMYRCASSNPGTHPDTQYFGPGTRLTVL.

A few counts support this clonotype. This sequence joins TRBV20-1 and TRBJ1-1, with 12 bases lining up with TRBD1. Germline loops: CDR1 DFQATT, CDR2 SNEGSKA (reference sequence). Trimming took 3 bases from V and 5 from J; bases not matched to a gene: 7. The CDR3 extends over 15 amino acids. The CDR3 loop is CSASRGDRGHTEAFF. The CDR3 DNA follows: TGCAGTGCTAGTAGGGGGGACAGGGGGCATACTGAAGCTTTCTTT.

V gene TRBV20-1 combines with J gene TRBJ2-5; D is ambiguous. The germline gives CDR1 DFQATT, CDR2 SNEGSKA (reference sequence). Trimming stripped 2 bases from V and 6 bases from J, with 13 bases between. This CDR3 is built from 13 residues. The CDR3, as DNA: TGCAGTGCTAGATACCCTTCTAAGAAGACCCAGTACTTC. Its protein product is CSARYPSKKTQYF.

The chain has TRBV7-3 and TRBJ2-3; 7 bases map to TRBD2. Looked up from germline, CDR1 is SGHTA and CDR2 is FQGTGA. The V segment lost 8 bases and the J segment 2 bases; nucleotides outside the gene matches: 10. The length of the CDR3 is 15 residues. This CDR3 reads CASAERRGSTDTQYF. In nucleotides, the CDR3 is TGTGCCAGCGCCGAGAGGCGGGGGTCCACAGATACGCAGTATTTT. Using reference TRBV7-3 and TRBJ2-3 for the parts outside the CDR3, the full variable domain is GAGVSQTPSNKVTEKGKYVELRCDPISGHTALYWYRQSLGQGPEFLIYFQGTGAADDSGLPNDRFFAVRPEGSVSTLKIQRTERGDSAVYLCASAERRGSTDTQYFGPGTRLTVL.

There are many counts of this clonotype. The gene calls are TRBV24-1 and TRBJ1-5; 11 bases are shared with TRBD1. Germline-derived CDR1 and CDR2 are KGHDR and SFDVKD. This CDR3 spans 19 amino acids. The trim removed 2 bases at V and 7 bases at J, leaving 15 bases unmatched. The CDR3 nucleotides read TGTGCCACCAGTGATTCCGGGGGTGGATTGGACAGGGGGCCCCAGCCCCAGCATTTT. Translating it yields CATSDSGGGLDRGPQPQHF.

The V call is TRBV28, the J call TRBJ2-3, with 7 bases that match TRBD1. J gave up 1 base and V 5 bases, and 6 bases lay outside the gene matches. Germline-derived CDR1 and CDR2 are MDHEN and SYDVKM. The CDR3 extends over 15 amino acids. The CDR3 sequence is CASSPTGKGTDTQYF. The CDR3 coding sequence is TGTGCCAGCAGTCCGACAGGGAAGGGCACAGATACGCAGTATTTT.

The DNA of the CDR3 is TGCAGTGCTAGAGATTACAAGCCCCTCAGCGAGGGAGGTCGAGGCAATGAGCAGTTCTTC. This translates into CSARDYKPLSEGGRGNEQFF. The chain uses TRBV20-1 and TRBJ2-1, with D perhaps matching TRBD2 (6 bases). The V end lost 0 bases, the J end lost 6 bases, and 30 bases lay between the germline ends. The CDR3 extends over 20 amino acids. Per the germline V gene, CDR1 is DFQATT and CDR2 is SNEGSKA (reference sequence).

The CDR3 spells CASSPPISNQPQHF. The CDR3 DNA reads TGTGCCAGCAGTCCACCAATTAGCAATCAGCCCCAGCATTTT. The chain combines TRBV28 with TRBJ1-5; D call uncertain. Germline lookup yields CDR1 MDHEN and CDR2 SYDVKM. V was clipped by 5 bases and J by 0 bases, with 8 bases between them. The length of the CDR3 is 14 residues.

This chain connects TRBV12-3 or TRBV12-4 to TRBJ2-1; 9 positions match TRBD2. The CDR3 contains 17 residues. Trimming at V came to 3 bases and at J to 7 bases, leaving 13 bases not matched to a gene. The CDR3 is CASSFPSGRRNTNEQFF. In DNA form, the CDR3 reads TGTGCCAGCAGTTTCCCCAGCGGGAGGCGTAACACGAATGAGCAGTTCTTC.

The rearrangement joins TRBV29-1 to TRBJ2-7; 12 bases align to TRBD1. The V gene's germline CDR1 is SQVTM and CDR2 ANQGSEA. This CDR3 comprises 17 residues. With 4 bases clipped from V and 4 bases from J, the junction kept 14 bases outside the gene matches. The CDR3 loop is CSVVSRSRDRGRYEQYF. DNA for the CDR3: TGCAGCGTTGTATCGCGAAGCCGGGACAGGGGGCGATACGAGCAGTACTTC.

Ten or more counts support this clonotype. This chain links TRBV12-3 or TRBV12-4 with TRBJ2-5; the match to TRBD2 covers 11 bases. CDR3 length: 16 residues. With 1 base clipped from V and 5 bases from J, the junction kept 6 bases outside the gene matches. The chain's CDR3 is CASSLGGLAVRETQYF. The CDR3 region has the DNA TGTGCCAGCAGTTTAGGGGGACTAGCGGTCCGGGAGACCCAGTACTTC.

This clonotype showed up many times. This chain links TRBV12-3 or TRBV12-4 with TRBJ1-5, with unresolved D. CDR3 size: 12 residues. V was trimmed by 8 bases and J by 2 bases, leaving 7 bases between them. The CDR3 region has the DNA TGTGCCAGCCGGAGTCGCAATCAGCCCCAGCATTTT. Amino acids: CASRSRNQPQHF.

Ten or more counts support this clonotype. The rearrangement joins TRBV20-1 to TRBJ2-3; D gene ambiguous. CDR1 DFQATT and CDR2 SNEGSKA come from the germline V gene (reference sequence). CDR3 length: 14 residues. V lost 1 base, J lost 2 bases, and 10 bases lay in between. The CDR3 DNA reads TGCAGTGCTAGAGGGTCGGGTTCCACAGATACGCAGTATTTT. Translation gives CSARGSGSTDTQYF.

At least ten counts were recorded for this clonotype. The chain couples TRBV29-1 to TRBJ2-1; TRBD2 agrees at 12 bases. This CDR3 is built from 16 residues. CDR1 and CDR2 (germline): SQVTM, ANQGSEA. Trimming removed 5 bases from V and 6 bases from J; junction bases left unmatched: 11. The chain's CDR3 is CSVLGPTSGSVNEQFF. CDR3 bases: TGCAGCGTTTTAGGCCCGACTAGCGGGAGTGTCAATGAGCAGTTCTTC.

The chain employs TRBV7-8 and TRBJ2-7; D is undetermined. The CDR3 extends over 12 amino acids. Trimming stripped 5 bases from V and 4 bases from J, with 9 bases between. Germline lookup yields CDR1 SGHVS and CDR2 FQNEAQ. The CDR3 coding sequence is TGTGCCAGCAGCCCGCTAAGATACGAGCAGTACTTC. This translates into CASSPLRYEQYF.